This T cell receptor (beta chain) was sequenced for a study of T cell repertoires in cytomegalovirus infection. Study-wide background: Through public TCR beta signatures, both CMV infection and matching HLA type were indicated. Study-wide points: In two of eight donors, the top clonotype was HLA-C-restricted CMV-specific.

TCRdb passed the reads through MiXCR, listing each CDR3 protein once. The table lists approximately 750,000 distinct CDR3 sequences, approximately 40% of them singletons. V lost 2 bases and J 2 bases, leaving 10 bases between the germline ends. The CDR3 is 14 residues long. CDR1 is MDHEN, CDR2 SYDVKM, per germline. There are a few counts of this clonotype. Its specificity is not known. This receptor was taken from a human donor in good health (CMV status not recorded). Some clones in this sample may be carry-over from other donors' samples. Material: PBMCs. The chain recombines TRBV28 with TRBJ2-7, with D uncertain. The CDR3 nucleotides read TGTGCCAGCAGTTTACCCGTTCGACCCTACGAGCAGTACTTC. Its translation: CASSLPVRPYEQYF. Looking up the rest from reference TRBV28 and TRBJ2-7 gives the full variable domain: DVKVTQSSRYLVKRTGEKVFLECVQDMDHENMFWYRQDPGLGLRLIYFSYDVKMKEKGDIPEGYSVSREKKERFSLILESASTNQTSMYLCASSLPVRPYEQYFGPGTRLTVT.